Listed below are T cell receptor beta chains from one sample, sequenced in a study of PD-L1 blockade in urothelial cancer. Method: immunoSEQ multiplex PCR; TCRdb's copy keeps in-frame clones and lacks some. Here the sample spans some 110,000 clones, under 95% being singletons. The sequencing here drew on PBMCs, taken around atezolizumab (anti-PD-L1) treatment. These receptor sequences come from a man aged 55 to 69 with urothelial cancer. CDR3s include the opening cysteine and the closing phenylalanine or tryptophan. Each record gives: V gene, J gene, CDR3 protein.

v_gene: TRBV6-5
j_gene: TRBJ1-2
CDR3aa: CASSDGQAYGYTF

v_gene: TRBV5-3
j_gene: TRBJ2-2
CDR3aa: CARSLKGLAGPGELFF

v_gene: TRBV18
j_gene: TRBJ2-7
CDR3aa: CASSPMGQAYEQYF

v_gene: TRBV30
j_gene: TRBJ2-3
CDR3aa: CAWSDGRDTQYF

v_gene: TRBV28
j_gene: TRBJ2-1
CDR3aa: CASSKRNNEQFF

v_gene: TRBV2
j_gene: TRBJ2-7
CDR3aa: CASRGLAGRYEQYF

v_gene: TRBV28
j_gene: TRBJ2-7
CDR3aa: CASSPRSHSYEQYF

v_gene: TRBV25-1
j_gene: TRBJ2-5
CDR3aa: CAARTSGSETQYF

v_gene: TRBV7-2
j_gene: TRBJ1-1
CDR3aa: CASSRGTETEAFF

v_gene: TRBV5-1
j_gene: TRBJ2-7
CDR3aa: CASSQGLAGGSYEQYF

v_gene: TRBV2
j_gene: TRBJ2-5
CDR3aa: CASNPSRQETQYF

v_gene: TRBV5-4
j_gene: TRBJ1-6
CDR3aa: CASSLVAFGGNSPLHF

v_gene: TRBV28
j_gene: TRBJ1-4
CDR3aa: CASTLGGFYGEKLFF

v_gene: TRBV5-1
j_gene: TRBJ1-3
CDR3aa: CASSLEGQDFSGNTIYF

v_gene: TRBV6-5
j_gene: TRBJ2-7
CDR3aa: CASSTRQGNSYEQYF

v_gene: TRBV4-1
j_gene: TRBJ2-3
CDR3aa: CASSQVRLAVDTQYF

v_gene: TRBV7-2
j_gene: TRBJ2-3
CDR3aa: CASSPGTSGSTDTQYF

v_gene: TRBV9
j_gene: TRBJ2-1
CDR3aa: CASSAYWRENLGEQFF

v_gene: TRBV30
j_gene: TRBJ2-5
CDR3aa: CARGTGGSGTQYF

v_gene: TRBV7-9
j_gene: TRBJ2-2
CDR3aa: CASSLTSGSTGELFF

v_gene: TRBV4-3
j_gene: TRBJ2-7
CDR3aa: CASSLGSGRGYEQYF

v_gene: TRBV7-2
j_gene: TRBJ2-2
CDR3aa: CASSSHGSGELFF

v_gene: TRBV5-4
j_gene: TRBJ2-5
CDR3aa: CASSLGQGQETQYF

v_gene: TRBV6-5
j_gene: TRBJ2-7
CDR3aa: CASSRLAGGDEQYF

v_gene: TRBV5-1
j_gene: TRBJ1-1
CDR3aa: CASSLDWRQPEAFF

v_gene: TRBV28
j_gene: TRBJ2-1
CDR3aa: CASSLPGLDLNEQFF

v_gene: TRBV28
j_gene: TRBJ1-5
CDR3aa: CASSGHGTGVQPQHF

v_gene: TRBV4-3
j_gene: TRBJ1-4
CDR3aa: CASSRGTGGEEKLFF

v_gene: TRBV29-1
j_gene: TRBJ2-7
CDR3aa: CSVDGTGREQYF

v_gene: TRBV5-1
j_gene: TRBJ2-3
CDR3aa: CASSLQGARADTQYF

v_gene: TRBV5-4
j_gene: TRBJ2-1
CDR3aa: CASSLTSGSYNEQFF

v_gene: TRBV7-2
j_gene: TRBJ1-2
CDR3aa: CASSLGAGFDYGYTF

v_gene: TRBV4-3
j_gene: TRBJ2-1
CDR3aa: CASSQDSTSGGYNEQFF

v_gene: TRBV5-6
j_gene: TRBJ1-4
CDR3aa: CASSFRDGGYEKLFF

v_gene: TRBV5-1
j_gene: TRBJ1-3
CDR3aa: CASSLYPRGLSGNTIYF

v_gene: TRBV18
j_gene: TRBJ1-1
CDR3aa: CASSPISGDTEAFF

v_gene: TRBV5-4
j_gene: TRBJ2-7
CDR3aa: CASSSDRSEQYF

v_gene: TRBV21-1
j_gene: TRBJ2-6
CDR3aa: CASSKSGCRGRGANVLTF

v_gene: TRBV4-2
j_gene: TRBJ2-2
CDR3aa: CASSQGPAAGYGELFF

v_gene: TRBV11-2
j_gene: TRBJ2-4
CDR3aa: CASSFSGVNIQYF

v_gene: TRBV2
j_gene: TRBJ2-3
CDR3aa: CASRTGDTDTQYF

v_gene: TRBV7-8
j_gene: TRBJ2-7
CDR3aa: CASSLSGTSYEQYF

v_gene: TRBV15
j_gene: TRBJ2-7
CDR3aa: CATSRDREKQYF

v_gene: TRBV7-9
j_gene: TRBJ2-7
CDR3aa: CASSLDGTGVFEQYF

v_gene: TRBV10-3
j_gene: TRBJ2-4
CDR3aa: CAISEGDRILENIQYF

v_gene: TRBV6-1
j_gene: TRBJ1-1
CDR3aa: CASSGHRNTEAFF

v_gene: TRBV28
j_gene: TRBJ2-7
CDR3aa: CASSSVTSGSYLLYEQYF

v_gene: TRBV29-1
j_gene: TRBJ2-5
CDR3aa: CSVEDQGLIQETQYF

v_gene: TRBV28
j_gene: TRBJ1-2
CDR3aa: CASGRGTNPYYGYTF

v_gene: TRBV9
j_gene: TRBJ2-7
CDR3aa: CASSVDSGTHEQYF